Listed below are T cell receptor beta chains from one sample, sequenced in a study of OX40 agonist ivuxolimab in advanced cancers. Produced via immunoSEQ multiplex PCR; TCRdb's table is partial and in-frame only. The table has fewer than 140,000 clones, 90% seen once. The sample in question was CD4+ or CD8+ T cells sorted from blood, obtained in a trial of the OX40 agonist ivuxolimab. These receptors came from an adult with an advanced solid tumor such as melanoma, head and neck, liver or kidney cancer. CDR3s include the opening cysteine and the closing phenylalanine or tryptophan. The D gene is left open where the match is weak. Clone size is stated in some rows and not others, as once, few, many or a class when expanded.

D: .; size: few; J: TRBJ2-1; V: TRBV4-2; DNA: TGTGCCAGCAGCCAAGAGTACACAGAAATCTACAATGAGCAGTTCTTC; CDR3: CASSQEYTEIYNEQFF
D: .; size: .; J: TRBJ2-7; V: TRBV21-1; DNA: TGTGCCAGTCGCCGGGACGGCTACGAGCAGTACTTC; CDR3: CASRRDGYEQYF
D: TRBD1; size: .; J: TRBJ2-7; V: TRBV7-2; DNA: TGTGCCAGCAGTCCGGGACAGGGGTATACCGAGCAGTACTTC; CDR3: CASSPGQGYTEQYF
D: TRBD1; size: .; J: TRBJ2-7; V: TRBV6-1; DNA: TGTGCCAGCAATCCCCGGGGGACAGGGCAGAACGAGCAGTACTTC; CDR3: CASNPRGTGQNEQYF
D: .; size: .; J: TRBJ2-5; V: TRBV20-1; DNA: TGCAGTGCTAGAGAATCGGAGACCCAGTACTTC; CDR3: CSARESETQYF
D: .; size: .; J: TRBJ1-2; V: TRBV7-2; DNA: TGTGCCAGCAGCCTAGCAGGGGTCGGTGGCTACACCTTC; CDR3: CASSLAGVGGYTF
D: .; size: .; J: TRBJ2-7; V: TRBV4-1; DNA: TGCGCCAGCAGCCAATCCGGACAGCTTTACGAGCAGTACTTC; CDR3: CASSQSGQLYEQYF
D: .; size: .; J: TRBJ1-4; V: TRBV11-2; DNA: TGTGCCAGCAGCCGTAATGGTGAAAAACTGTTTTTT; CDR3: CASSRNGEKLFF
D: .; size: .; J: TRBJ2-7; V: TRBV29-1; DNA: TGCAGCGTGGACGGAGTAGGCCCATTCACCTACGAGCAGTACTTC; CDR3: CSVDGVGPFTYEQYF
D: .; size: .; J: TRBJ2-7; V: TRBV30; DNA: TGTGCCTCCTCTCCAGGTCCCAACTCCTACGAGCAGTACTTC; CDR3: CASSPGPNSYEQYF
D: TRBD1; size: .; J: TRBJ2-7; V: TRBV7-2; DNA: TGTGCCAGCAGCTTACGGGACAGGGAGGGGACCGCCTACGAGCAGTACTTC; CDR3: CASSLRDREGTAYEQYF
D: .; size: .; J: TRBJ2-5; V: TRBV19; DNA: TGTGCCACCAAGGAGCCGGGACGCAGGATAGAGACCCAGTACTTC; CDR3: CATKEPGRRIETQYF
D: TRBD2; size: .; J: TRBJ2-5; V: TRBV5-1; DNA: TGCGCCAGCAGCTTGGCCGGGGCTAGCGGAGCACAAGAGACCCAGTACTTC; CDR3: CASSLAGASGAQETQYF
D: .; size: .; J: TRBJ1-1; V: TRBV7-9; DNA: TGTGCCAGCAGTACCATAGGAGGGGCAGCTGAAGCTTTCTTT; CDR3: CASSTIGGAAEAFF
D: .; size: .; J: TRBJ2-4; V: TRBV19; DNA: TGTGCCAGTAGTATATCCGCTAGCACAAACATTCAGTACTTC; CDR3: CASSISASTNIQYF
D: .; size: .; J: TRBJ1-1; V: TRBV18; DNA: TGTGCCAGCTCACCGCACCCGATGAACACTGAAGCTTTCTTT; CDR3: CASSPHPMNTEAFF
D: .; size: .; J: TRBJ2-5; V: TRBV6-1; DNA: TGTGCCAGCAGTGATGGGACCATCCAAGAGACCCAGTACTTC; CDR3: CASSDGTIQETQYF
D: TRBD1; size: once; J: TRBJ1-6; V: TRBV4-1; DNA: TGCGCCAGCAGCCAACTCGCCGGGGACAGGGGAGGTTCACCCCTCCACTTT; CDR3: CASSQLAGDRGGSPLHF
D: .; size: .; J: TRBJ1-1; V: TRBV6-5; DNA: TGTGCCAGCAGTTACCAGGGTCAGAACACTGAAGCTTTCTTT; CDR3: CASSYQGQNTEAFF
D: TRBD2; size: .; J: TRBJ2-5; V: TRBV9; DNA: TGTGCCAGCAGCGTACCGAGCGGGGGGCAAGAGACCCAGTACTTC; CDR3: CASSVPSGGQETQYF
D: .; size: .; J: TRBJ2-1; V: TRBV7-3; DNA: TGTGCCAGCAGCTTAACGGAGCAGTATGAGCAGTTCTTC; CDR3: CASSLTEQYEQFF
D: .; size: .; J: TRBJ2-3; V: TRBV15; DNA: TGTGCCACTGCATCAGGAACGGGACCAGATACGCAGTATTTT; CDR3: CATASGTGPDTQYF
D: .; size: .; J: TRBJ1-5; V: TRBV5-6; DNA: TGTGCCAGCAGCACACAGGGAAGCAATCAGCCCCAGCATTTT; CDR3: CASSTQGSNQPQHF
D: .; size: .; J: TRBJ2-3; V: TRBV5-6; DNA: TGTGCCAGCAGCTACCGGTTAGGGGCAGATACGCAGTATTTT; CDR3: CASSYRLGADTQYF
D: TRBD1; size: .; J: TRBJ2-7; V: TRBV18; DNA: TGTGCCAGCTCACCCCCGACAGGGCGGGAGCAGTACTTC; CDR3: CASSPPTGREQYF
D: TRBD1; size: .; J: TRBJ2-1; V: TRBV5-8; DNA: TGTGCCAGCAGCTTGTGGGGTGGGACAGGCCTTGAGCAGTTCTTC; CDR3: CASSLWGGTGLEQFF
D: .; size: .; J: TRBJ2-7; V: TRBV6-5; DNA: TGTGCCAGCACCCCCCGACTCGGAAGCACCTACGAGCAGTACTTC; CDR3: CASTPRLGSTYEQYF
D: TRBD1; size: .; J: TRBJ1-6; V: TRBV7-2; DNA: TGTGCCAGCAGCTCAGAAGGGACAGCGACATCACAAACCCTCCACTTT; CDR3: CASSSEGTATSQTLHF
D: .; size: once; J: TRBJ2-3; V: TRBV29-1; DNA: TGCAGCGTCGAGGTTGTCTCCGCAGATACGCAGTATTTT; CDR3: CSVEVVSADTQYF